The 28 T cell receptor beta chains listed next were all sequenced from one sample in a study of blood T cells in healthy people across ages. The use of a sample-barcoded 5' primer and a J-beta primer mix characterized a second PCR of about 7 to 12 cycles. MiXCR was run by TCRdb on the 5' RACE reads, yielding one entry per CDR3 protein. The profile covers approximately 690,000 distinct CDR3 sequences, with around 43% appearing a single time and around 30% taken by the ten largest. Specimen: blood. These receptors all stem from an elderly man in good health.

The V call is TRBV12-3 or TRBV12-4, the J call TRBJ2-7; 12 bases are shared with TRBD2. The ends lost 4 bases at V and 6 bases at J; junction bases unmatched: 10. The CDR3 sequence is 16 residues long. The CDR3 DNA follows: TGTGCCAGCAGTTCCCCTAGCGGGAGGGCCATAGGCGAGCAGTACTTC. Its translation: CASSSPSGRAIGEQYF.

V is TRBV6-2 or TRBV6-3 and J is TRBJ2-7; 8 bases are shared with TRBD2. With V trimmed by 6 bases and J by 7 bases, 14 bases remained unmatched. CDR3 length equals 15 residues. Germline values: CDR1 MNHEY, CDR2 SVGEGT. CDR3 sequence (DNA): TGTGCCAGCAGGGTAACAGGACTAGCCTACAATGAGCAGTACTTC. This encodes CASRVTGLAYNEQYF.

The J gene is TRBJ2-2, the V gene TRBV20-1, with a possible D match to TRBD2 (6 bases). The V and J ends lost 3 bases and 4 bases respectively, with 15 bases between them. There are 15 residues in the CDR3. The germline V gene encodes CDR1 DFQATT and CDR2 SNEGSKA (reference sequence). The CDR3 sequence is CSARAQGGVTGELFF. For the CDR3, the DNA is TGCAGTGCTAGGGCCCAAGGAGGGGTCACCGGGGAGCTGTTTTTT.

This clonotype was seen repeatedly, ten times or more. The rearrangement uses TRBV20-1 and TRBJ2-3; 7 nucleotides match TRBD1. Per the germline V gene, CDR1 is DFQATT and CDR2 is SNEGSKA (reference sequence). This CDR3 contains 14 residues. Unmatched junction bases numbered 11, after V lost 6 bases and J lost 5 bases. The CDR3 DNA follows: TGCAGTGCCGGGACGGCCAGGGGGATAGATACGCAGTATTTT. It is translated as CSAGTARGIDTQYF.

Note on this clonotype: A much more abundant neighbour one base away suggests this may be a read error. The gene calls are TRBV29-1 and TRBJ2-7; D possibly corresponds to TRBD1 (6 bases). The germline V gene has CDR1 SQVTM and CDR2 ANQGSEA. Trimming removed 3 bases at V and 0 bases at J, with 18 bases between. The CDR3 spans 16 residues. The CDR3 bases are TGCAGCGTTGATGAGGGGGTGACAGGAAACTCCTACGAGCAGTACTTC. Its translation is CSVDEGVTGNSYEQYF.

Here the CDR3 reads CASSQGAAGGTDTQYF. The CDR3 DNA is TGTGCCAGCAGCCAAGGCGCAGCGGGAGGCACAGATACGCAGTATTTT. V is TRBV3-1 and J is TRBJ2-3; 8 bases align to TRBD2. Germline V lookup: CDR1 LGHDT, CDR2 YNNKEL (reference sequence). Germline trimming cut 1 base from V and 1 base from J; bases unmatched to any gene: 4. This CDR3 has 16 residues.

The chain recombines TRBV5-1 with TRBJ1-1; 9 positions match TRBD1. J was trimmed by 1 base and V by 2 bases; bases with no gene match: 3. This CDR3 has 15 residues. Germline CDR1 and CDR2: SGHRS and YFSETQ. In DNA form, the CDR3 reads TGCGCCAGCAGCTTAGGGGACAGGGCGAACACTGAAGCTTTCTTT. As protein: CASSLGDRANTEAFF.

The rearrangement links TRBV7-9 to TRBJ2-3; 10 bases line up with TRBD2. CDR3 length: 16 residues. Germline lookup yields CDR1 SEHNR and CDR2 FQNEAQ (reference sequence). V was clipped by 5 bases and J by 0 bases; unmatched bases: 5. CDR3 coding DNA: TGTGCCAGCAGCAACGGACTAGCGGATAGCACAGATACGCAGTATTTT. This translates into CASSNGLADSTDTQYF. Combining the CDR3 with reference TRBV7-9 and TRBJ2-3 gives the whole variable domain DTGVSQNPRHKITKRGQNVTFRCDPISEHNRLYWYRQTLGQGPEFLTYFQNEAQLEKSRLLSDRFSAERPKGSFSTLEIQRTEQGDSAMYLCASSNGLADSTDTQYFGPGTRLTVL.

CDR3 amino acids: CASGFNEGINKYF. The CDR3 nucleotides read TGTGCCAGTGGGTTTAACGAGGGCATAAACAAGTACTTC. The V and J genes are TRBV2 and TRBJ2-5; maybe TRBD2 (5 bases). The CDR3 consists of 13 residues. V was clipped by 9 bases and J by 12 bases, with 23 bases between them. Germline assignment: CDR1 SNHLY and CDR2 FYNNEI. Based on the CDR3 plus reference TRBV2 and TRBJ2-5, the full variable domain is EPEVTQTPSHQVTQMGQEVILRCVPISNHLYFYWYRQILGQKVEFLVSFYNNEISEKSEIFDDQFSVERPDGSNFTLKIRSTKLEDSAMYFCASGFNEGINKYFGPGTRLLVL.

This clonotype was recorded many times. This chain uses TRBV6-2 or TRBV6-3 with TRBJ2-3; no reliable D call. Germline V gene sequence: CDR1 MNHEY, CDR2 SVGEGT. Trimming pared 4 bases from V and 5 bases from J, leaving 10 bases between. The CDR3 extends over 13 amino acids. The CDR3 protein is CASSFAAVDTQYF. The CDR3 DNA reads TGTGCCAGCAGTTTCGCGGCGGTAGATACGCAGTATTTT.

This clonotype was seen only once. V gene TRBV4-2 combines with J gene TRBJ2-5; 11 bases are shared with TRBD1. V lost 5 bases, J lost 11 bases, and 13 bases stayed unmatched. CDR1 and CDR2 from the germline V gene are LGHNA and YNFKEQ. The CDR3 runs to 15 residues. CDR3 residues: CASSDPGQGVWGQYF. DNA for the CDR3: TGTGCCAGCAGCGACCCGGGACAGGGGGTGTGGGGGCAGTACTTC.

Ten or more counts support this clonotype. The chain carries TRBV4-3 and TRBJ2-5; a possible D gene is TRBD2 (6 bases). Germline loops: CDR1 LGHNA, CDR2 YSLEER. V shed 4 bases and J shed 3 bases, with 12 bases lying between them. The CDR3 spans 14 residues. CDR3 nucleotides: TGCGCCAGCAGCCTCTCCGTAGCGGAAGAGACCCAGTACTTC. Translating it yields CASSLSVAEETQYF.

This clonotype was recorded a few times. The chain combines TRBV11-3 with TRBJ2-3; no definite D call. There are 14 residues in the CDR3. Trimming shortened V by 4 bases and J by 6 bases, and 14 bases separated the two germline ends. CDR1 is SGHNT, CDR2 YENEEA, per germline. CDR3 DNA: TGTGCCAGCAGCTCCCCTATCGCCCCCGATACGCAGTATTTT. It specifies CASSSPIAPDTQYF.

A few counts support this clonotype. This chain uses TRBV27 with TRBJ2-7; no clear D. The V gene lost 3 bases and the J gene lost 6 bases, with 12 bases spanning the gap. This CDR3 region has 13 residues. CDR1 and CDR2 from the germline V gene are MNHEY and SMNVEV (reference sequence). CDR3 residues: CASSLTLLSEQYF. The CDR3 DNA sequence: TGTGCCAGCAGTTTGACATTACTCTCCGAGCAGTACTTC.

The V and J genes are TRBV7-2 and TRBJ2-1; unclear D gene. V was pared by 4 bases and J by 7 bases, with 20 bases between. This CDR3 is 16 amino acids long. Germline CDR1 SGHTA, CDR2 FQGNSA. CDR3 amino acids: CASSSPAPNGVNEQFF. DNA of the CDR3: TGTGCCAGCAGCTCCCCGGCCCCTAACGGTGTTAATGAGCAGTTCTTC.

In its sample, this clonotype was seen many times. The rearrangement joins TRBV20-1 to TRBJ1-2, with D unresolved. This CDR3 contains 15 residues. CDR1 DFQATT and CDR2 SNEGSKA come from the germline V gene (reference sequence). With 1 base removed from V and 4 bases from J, the gap between germline ends came to 16 bases. The CDR3 nucleotides read TGCAGTGCTAGAGTTCAGGCCTCGACGGGCTATGGCTACACCTTC. This translates into CSARVQASTGYGYTF.

This sequence joins TRBV24-1 and TRBJ2-3; D perhaps matches TRBD2 (7 bases). Germline V gene data show CDR1 as KGHDR and CDR2 as SFDVKD. CDR3 length equals 15 residues. The V and J ends lost 2 bases and 8 bases respectively, with 16 bases between them. The CDR3 region is CATSDSPRGGGTQYF. CDR3 DNA sequence: TGTGCCACCAGTGATTCTCCTAGAGGGGGGGGTACGCAGTATTTT.

The genes are TRBV30 and TRBJ1-1; D is ambiguous. The CDR3 is made up of 14 amino acids. From germline, CDR1 is GTSNPN and CDR2 SVGIG (reference sequence). V lost 0 bases to trimming and J lost 0 bases, with 8 bases between them. The CDR3 reads CAWSVSAMNTEAFF. CDR3 in DNA: TGTGCCTGGAGTGTTTCTGCCATGAACACTGAAGCTTTCTTT.

This clonotype was recorded a few times. J is TRBJ2-2 and V is TRBV6-1, with unresolved D. The CDR3 consists of 14 residues. Germline V lookup: CDR1 MNHNS, CDR2 SASEGT. Trimming removed 8 bases from V and 6 bases from J, with 16 bases in between. The CDR3 DNA is TGTGCCAGCTGGTCCCAAGAAGGCTCCGGGGAGCTGTTTTTT. Protein product: CASWSQEGSGELFF.

This clonotype has more than one count but fewer than ten. The chain recombines TRBV20-1 with TRBJ1-2; 9 bases map to TRBD1. The junction had 12 bases not matched to a gene; V was cut back by 3 bases and J by 7 bases. The germline V gene has CDR1 DFQATT and CDR2 SNEGSKA (reference sequence). The CDR3 consists of 15 residues. The CDR3 DNA sequence: TGCAGTGCTAGGCCCGAAGGGACAGGGAATAGTGGCTACACCTTC. Translated: CSARPEGTGNSGYTF.

This sequence joins TRBV30 and TRBJ1-1, with unresolved D. The ends were cut back, 2 bases at V and 1 base at J, with 11 bases in the middle. Germline V lookup: CDR1 GTSNPN, CDR2 SVGIG (reference sequence). The CDR3 length is 14 residues. The CDR3, as DNA: TGTGCCTGGAGTCGCCTTCCAGAGAACACTGAAGCTTTCTTT. It translates to CAWSRLPENTEAFF.

The sample holds a few counts of this clonotype. This chain links TRBV3-1 with TRBJ1-5; no clear D gene. Germline V lookup: CDR1 LGHDT, CDR2 YNNKEL (reference sequence). The CDR3 is 15 residues long. V gave up 1 base and J gave up 7 bases, with 14 bases separating them. The CDR3: CASSQGTGYRQPQHF. The CDR3 DNA reads as TGTGCCAGCAGCCAAGGGACGGGATACCGGCAGCCCCAGCATTTT.

This clonotype showed up just a few times. The chain couples TRBV5-1 to TRBJ2-5, with 8 bases lining up with TRBD1. Germline CDR1 SGHRS, CDR2 YFSETQ. V lost 3 bases to trimming and J lost 9 bases; unmatched junction nucleotides: 7. This CDR3 has 13 residues. The CDR3: CASSSGQGGSQYF. The CDR3 DNA sequence: TGCGCCAGCAGCTCCGGACAGGGTGGGTCCCAGTACTTC.

Worth noting for this clonotype: A read error may account for a junction end that differs from germline. The chain uses TRBV9 and TRBJ2-5; D call uncertain. Judging by the DNA end, TRBJ2-7 fits better; the J call may be wrong. The CDR3 is 13 amino acids. The germline V gene encodes CDR1 SGDLS and CDR2 YYNGEE. The CDR3 DNA sequence: TGTGCCGGCAGCGTTGGTAGCTCCTACGAGCAGTACTTC. Encoded protein: CAGSVGSSYEQYF.

This clonotype was recorded at least ten times. This chain's CDR3 is CASSLEAGPRAQYF. The CDR3 DNA is TGTGCCAGCAGCTTAGAGGCAGGACCTAGGGCCCAGTACTTC. The V gene is TRBV7-2, the J gene TRBJ2-5; D gene ambiguous. The length of the CDR3 is 14 residues. Trimming cost V 1 base and J 9 bases, with 15 bases left between them. Germline V CDR1 and CDR2: SGHTA, FQGNSA.

In this sample, this clonotype turned up a few times. The chain carries TRBV18 and TRBJ1-1; 8 bases map to TRBD1. With 5 bases clipped from V and 3 bases from J, the junction kept 2 bases outside the gene matches. This CDR3 region has 13 residues. From germline, CDR1 is KGHSH and CDR2 LQKENI. The CDR3 DNA sequence: TGTGCCAGCTCAGTGGACAGGGACACTGAAGCTTTCTTT. Its protein product is CASSVDRDTEAFF.

The chain joins TRBV15 to TRBJ1-1; perhaps TRBD1 as D (5 bases). The V gene's germline CDR1 is LNHNV and CDR2 YYDKDF (reference sequence). The CDR3 loop spans 14 amino acids. Trimming pared 4 bases from V and 6 bases from J, leaving 15 bases between. CDR3 coding DNA: TGTGCCACCAGCACCGGCGACAGAGTCCCTGAAGCTTTCTTT. Protein sequence: CATSTGDRVPEAFF.

This clonotype was detected a few times. V is TRBV12-3 or TRBV12-4 and J is TRBJ2-5; 8 bases map to TRBD2. CDR3 length equals 13 residues. With 3 bases clipped from V and 7 bases from J, the junction kept 4 bases outside the gene matches. CDR3 in DNA: TGTGCCAGCAGTTTCGGGACTAGAGCGACCCAGTACTTC. This codes for CASSFGTRATQYF.